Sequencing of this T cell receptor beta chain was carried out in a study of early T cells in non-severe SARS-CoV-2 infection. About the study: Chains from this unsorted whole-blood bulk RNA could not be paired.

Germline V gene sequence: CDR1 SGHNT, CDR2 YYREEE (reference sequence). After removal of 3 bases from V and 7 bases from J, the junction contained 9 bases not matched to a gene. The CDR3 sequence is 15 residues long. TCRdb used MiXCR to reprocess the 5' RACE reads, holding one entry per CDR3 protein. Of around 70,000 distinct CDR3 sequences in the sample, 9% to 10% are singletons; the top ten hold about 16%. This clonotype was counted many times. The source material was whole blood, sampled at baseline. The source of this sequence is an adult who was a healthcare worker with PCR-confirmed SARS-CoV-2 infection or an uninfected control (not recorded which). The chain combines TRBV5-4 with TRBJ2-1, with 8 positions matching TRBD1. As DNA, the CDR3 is TGTGCCAGCAGCTCCCGCGAGACAGGGGTTAATGAGCAGTTCTTC. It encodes CASSSRETGVNEQFF.